This T cell receptor beta chain was sequenced in a study of T cell changes during pregnancy in multiple sclerosis. CDR1 and CDR2 from the germline V gene are MNHEY and SMNVEV (reference sequence). This CDR3 contains 15 residues. With V trimmed by 3 bases and J by 3 bases, 8 bases remained unmatched. Profiled with immunoSEQ multiplex PCR; TCRdb holds only in-frame clones, not every one. The table has tens of thousands of clones, 75% to 90% seen once. This sequence joins TRBV27 and TRBJ2-7, with 7 bases lining up with TRBD1. This material consisted of CD4+ T cells from peripheral blood mononuclear cells, taken in the first trimester of pregnancy. The source of this sequence is a female donor in good health, enrolled as a control in a pregnancy study. In nucleotides, the CDR3 is TGTGCCAGCAGTTTTTCCGCAGGGGGAGTCTACGAGCAGTACTTC. Its translation is CASSFSAGGVYEQYF.